This T cell receptor beta chain was documented in a study of long-term antiretroviral therapy in people with HIV. Germline V gives CDR1 GTSNPN, CDR2 SVGIG (reference sequence). The ends were cut back, 0 bases at V and 1 base at J, with 6 bases in the middle. The CDR3 is made up of 13 amino acids. Sequencing used immunoSEQ v3.0 at survey level. TCRdb keeps only in-frame clones here, not all; method: immunoSEQ multiplex PCR. Of about 15,000 clones detected, 70% to 90% appear once; the ten largest clones hold roughly 12%. As regards this clone: The antigen remains unidentified.

Every donor contributed at least one pre-ART and at least two post-ART PBMC samples. The cryopreserved samples used held roughly 0.9-11 million PBMC prior to extraction of DNA. Regarding the study as a whole: HIV repertoires spanned tighter CDR3 length ranges than controls did. Within the repertoire, clones expanded before ART were dominant at all time points.

The TCR originated in a man in his fifties with HIV. The sample in question was unsorted PBMCs, obtained 6.9 years after starting antiretroviral therapy. The chain joins TRBV30 to TRBJ1-1; the D is unclear. CDR3 nucleotides: TGTGCCTGGAGTGTCACCCAGAACACTGAAGCTTTCTTT. Its protein is CAWSVTQNTEAFF. The entire variable domain, with the rest obtained from reference TRBV30 and TRBJ1-1, is as follows: SQTIHQWPATLVQPVGSPLSLECTVEGTSNPNLYWYRQAAGRGLQLLFYSVGIGQISSEVPQNLSASRPQDRQFILSSKKLLLSDSGFYLCAWSVTQNTEAFFGQGTRLTVV.